This T cell receptor (beta chain) was found in a study of blood T cells in healthy people across ages. PCR was performed a second time for about 6 to 12 cycles using a sample-barcoded 5' primer and a J-beta primer mix. TCRdb passed the 5' RACE reads through MiXCR, listing each CDR3 protein once. The sample holds roughly 1.5 million distinct CDR3 sequences, 35% to 45% seen once. With 2 bases removed from V and 3 bases from J, the gap between germline ends came to 20 bases. The CDR3 has 17 residues. The V gene's germline CDR1 is GTSNPN and CDR2 SVGIG (reference sequence). The TCR sequence derives from a woman under 30 in good health. The chain employs TRBV30 and TRBJ1-5, with a tentative D call TRBD1 (6 bases). The sample consisted of blood. The chain's CDR3 is CAWSTGTSAAPNQPQHF. The CDR3 DNA follows: TGTGCCTGGAGTACAGGGACTTCAGCAGCTCCCAATCAGCCCCAGCATTTT.